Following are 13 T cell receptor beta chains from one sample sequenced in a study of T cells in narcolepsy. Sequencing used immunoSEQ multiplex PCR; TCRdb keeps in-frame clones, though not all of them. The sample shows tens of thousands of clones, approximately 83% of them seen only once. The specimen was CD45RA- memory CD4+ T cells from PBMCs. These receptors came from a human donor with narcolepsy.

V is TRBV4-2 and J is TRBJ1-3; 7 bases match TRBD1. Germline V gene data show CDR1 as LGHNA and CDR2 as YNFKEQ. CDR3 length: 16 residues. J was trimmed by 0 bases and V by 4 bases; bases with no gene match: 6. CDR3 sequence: CASSRDRDFSGNTIYF. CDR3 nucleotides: TGTGCCAGCAGCCGGGACAGAGATTTCTCTGGAAACACCATATATTTT.

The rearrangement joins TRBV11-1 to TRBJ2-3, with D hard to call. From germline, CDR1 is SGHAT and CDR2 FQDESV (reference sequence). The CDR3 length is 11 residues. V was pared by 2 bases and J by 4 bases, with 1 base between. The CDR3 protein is CASSLSDTQYF. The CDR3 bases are TGTGCCAGCAGCTTATCAGATACGCAGTATTTT.

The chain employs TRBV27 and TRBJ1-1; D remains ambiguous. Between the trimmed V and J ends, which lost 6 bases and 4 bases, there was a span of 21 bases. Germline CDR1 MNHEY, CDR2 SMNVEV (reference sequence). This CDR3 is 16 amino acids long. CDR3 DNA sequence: TGTGCCAGCAGCCGCCACCTTACTGGAAAGTCCACTGAAGCTTTCTTT. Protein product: CASSRHLTGKSTEAFF.

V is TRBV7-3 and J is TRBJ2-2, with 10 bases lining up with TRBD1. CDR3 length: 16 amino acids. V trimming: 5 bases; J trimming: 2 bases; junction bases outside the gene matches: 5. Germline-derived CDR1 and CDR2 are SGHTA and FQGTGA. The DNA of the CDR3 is TGTGCCAGCAGCCAGGACAGGGGGATTAACACCGGGGAGCTGTTTTTT. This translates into CASSQDRGINTGELFF.

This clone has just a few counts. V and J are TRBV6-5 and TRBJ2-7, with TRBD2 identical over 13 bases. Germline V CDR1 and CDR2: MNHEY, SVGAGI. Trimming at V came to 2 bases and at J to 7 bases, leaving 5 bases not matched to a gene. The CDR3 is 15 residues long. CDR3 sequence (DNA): TGTGCCAGCAGTTACAGAACTAGCGGGAGGGGGGAGCAGTACTTC. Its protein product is CASSYRTSGRGEQYF.

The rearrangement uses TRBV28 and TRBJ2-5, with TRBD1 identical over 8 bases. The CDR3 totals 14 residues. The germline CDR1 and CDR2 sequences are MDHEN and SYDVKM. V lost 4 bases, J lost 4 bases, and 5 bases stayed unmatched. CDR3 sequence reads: CASSSGTGRETQYF. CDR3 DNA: TGTGCCAGCAGTTCCGGGACAGGACGAGAGACCCAGTACTTC. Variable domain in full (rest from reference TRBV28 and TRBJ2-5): DVKVTQSSRYLVKRTGEKVFLECVQDMDHENMFWYRQDPGLGLRLIYFSYDVKMKEKGDIPEGYSVSREKKERFSLILESASTNQTSMYLCASSSGTGRETQYFGPGTRLLVL.

The CDR3 DNA follows: TGTGCCAGCAGCGTAGGGACTAGCGGCTCCTACGAGCAGTACTTC. As protein: CASSVGTSGSYEQYF. The chain links TRBV7-3 to TRBJ2-7, with 11 bases aligning to TRBD2. The CDR3 loop spans 15 amino acids. CDR1 is SGHTA, CDR2 FQGTGA, per germline. V was pared by 5 bases and J by 0 bases, with 3 bases of the junction left unmatched. The complete variable domain, with remaining parts taken from reference TRBV7-3 and TRBJ2-7, reads GAGVSQTPSNKVTEKGKYVELRCDPISGHTALYWYRQSLGQGPEFLIYFQGTGAADDSGLPNDRFFAVRPEGSVSTLKIQRTERGDSAVYLCASSVGTSGSYEQYFGPGTRLTVT.

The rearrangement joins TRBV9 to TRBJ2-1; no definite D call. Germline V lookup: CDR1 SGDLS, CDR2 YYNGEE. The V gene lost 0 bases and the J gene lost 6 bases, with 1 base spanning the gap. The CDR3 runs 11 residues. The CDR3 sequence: CASSVANEQFF. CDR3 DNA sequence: TGTGCCAGCAGCGTAGCCAATGAGCAGTTCTTC.

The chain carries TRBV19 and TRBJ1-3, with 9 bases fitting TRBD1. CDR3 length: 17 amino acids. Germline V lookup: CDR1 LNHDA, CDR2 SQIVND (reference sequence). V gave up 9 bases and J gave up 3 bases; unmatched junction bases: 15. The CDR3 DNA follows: TGTGCCAGCGCCCCTTTTGGACAGGGGTTTGGTGGAAACACCATATATTTT. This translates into CASAPFGQGFGGNTIYF.

CDR3 bases: TGTGCCAGCAGCACAAAAGAGACTAGCGGGCGTAGCTCCTACAATGAGCAGTTCTTC. This translates into CASSTKETSGRSSYNEQFF. The J gene is TRBJ2-1, the V gene TRBV7-2, with 10 bases that match TRBD2. V gave up 5 bases and J gave up 0 bases; unmatched junction bases: 13. This CDR3 contains 19 residues. CDR1 and CDR2 from the germline V gene are SGHTA and FQGNSA.

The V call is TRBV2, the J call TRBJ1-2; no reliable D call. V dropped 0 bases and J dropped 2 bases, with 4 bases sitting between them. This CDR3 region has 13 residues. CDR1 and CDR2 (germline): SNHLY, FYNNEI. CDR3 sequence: CASSEALNYGYTF. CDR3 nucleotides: TGTGCCAGCAGTGAAGCCCTCAACTATGGCTACACCTTC. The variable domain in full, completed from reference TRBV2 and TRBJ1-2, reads EPEVTQTPSHQVTQMGQEVILRCVPISNHLYFYWYRQILGQKVEFLVSFYNNEISEKSEIFDDQFSVERPDGSNFTLKIRSTKLEDSAMYFCASSEALNYGYTFGSGTRLTVV.

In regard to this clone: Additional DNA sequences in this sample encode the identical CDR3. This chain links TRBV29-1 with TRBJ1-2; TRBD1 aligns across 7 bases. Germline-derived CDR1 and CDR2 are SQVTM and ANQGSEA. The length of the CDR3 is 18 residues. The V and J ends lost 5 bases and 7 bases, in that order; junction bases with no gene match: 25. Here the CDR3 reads CSVNGPGGGDRGLSGYTF. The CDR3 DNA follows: TGCAGCGTTAATGGACCGGGAGGGGGCGACCGGGGGCTGAGTGGCTACACCTTC.

CDR3 sequence reads: CASSLKTGNPYGYTF. DNA for the CDR3: TGTGCCAGCAGCCTTAAGACAGGGAATCCCTATGGCTACACCTTC. The chain combines TRBV7-8 with TRBJ1-2; 7 positions match TRBD1. The V gene end was trimmed by 5 bases and the J gene end by 4 bases; junction bases not matched to a gene: 10. Per the germline V gene, CDR1 is SGHVS and CDR2 is FQNEAQ. The CDR3 totals 15 residues.